This entry lists 30 T cell receptor beta chains sequenced from one sample in a study of PD-1 blockade in mismatch repair-deficient tumors. Only in-frame clones appear in the TCRdb table, and some are missing; sequencing was by immunoSEQ multiplex PCR. The table records roughly 120,000 clones, 88% of them present only once. The sample was peripheral blood, taken roughly 70 weeks after starting pembrolizumab. These receptors came from an adult with mismatch repair-deficient cancer.

The gene calls are TRBV19 and TRBJ1-1; D is perhaps TRBD1 (5 bases). V was clipped by 4 bases and J by 1 base, with 10 bases between them. The CDR3 runs 14 residues. Germline V lookup: CDR1 LNHDA, CDR2 SQIVND (reference sequence). CDR3 sequence: CASSKRGRNTEAFF. The CDR3 nucleotides read TGTGCCAGTAGTAAGCGGGGGAGGAACACTGAAGCTTTCTTT. Combining the CDR3 with reference TRBV19 and TRBJ1-1 gives the whole variable domain DGGITQSPKYLFRKEGQNVTLSCEQNLNHDAMYWYRQDPGQGLRLIYYSQIVNDFQKGDIAEGYSVSREKKESFPLTVTSAQKNPTAFYLCASSKRGRNTEAFFGQGTRLTVV.

The chain has TRBV11-2 and TRBJ2-7; no clear D gene. Per germline, CDR1 SGHAT and CDR2 FQNNGV. V lost 0 bases to trimming and J lost 4 bases, with 4 bases between them. The CDR3 consists of 12 residues. The CDR3 sequence is CASSLERYEQYF. The CDR3 DNA follows: TGTGCCAGCAGCTTAGAACGGTACGAGCAGTACTTC.

The chain couples TRBV30 to TRBJ1-2; 7 bases align to TRBD1. The CDR3 totals 14 residues. The V and J ends lost 5 bases and 2 bases, in that order; junction bases with no gene match: 8. CDR1 and CDR2 (germline): GTSNPN, SVGIG (reference sequence). The CDR3 spells CAWGRGQTNYGYTF. CDR3 bases: TGTGCCTGGGGGAGGGGACAGACCAACTATGGCTACACCTTC.

This chain links TRBV30 with TRBJ2-5; no definite D call. V was cut by 0 bases and J by 5 bases, with 7 bases left in between. The CDR3 has 12 residues. In germline, CDR1 is GTSNPN, CDR2 SVGIG (reference sequence). CDR3 protein: CAWSVGGETQYF. DNA of the CDR3: TGTGCCTGGAGTGTTGGTGGGGAGACCCAGTACTTC.

V and J are TRBV2 and TRBJ1-5, with D maybe TRBD1 (6 bases). V lost 4 bases and J 3 bases, leaving 19 bases between the germline ends. CDR1 and CDR2 from the germline V gene are SNHLY and FYNNEI. CDR3 length: 17 amino acids. CDR3 nucleotide sequence: TGTGCCAGCAGTGGACGCCTAAGGGACAAACCCAATCAGCCCCAGCATTTT. Protein sequence: CASSGRLRDKPNQPQHF.

The chain's CDR3 is CASSLSGLVGGNEQFF. The CDR3 DNA follows: TGTGCCAGCAGCTTATCGGGACTAGTTGGCGGCAATGAGCAGTTCTTC. The chain couples TRBV7-6 to TRBJ2-1; 8 bases align to TRBD2. Germline trimming cut 2 bases from V and 6 bases from J; bases unmatched to any gene: 9. Germline values: CDR1 SGHVS, CDR2 FNYEAQ. The length of the CDR3 is 16 residues.

The chain combines TRBV5-6 with TRBJ1-4; perhaps TRBD1 as D (5 bases). Germline loops: CDR1 SGHDT, CDR2 YYEEEE. CDR3 length: 16 residues. V was pared by 0 bases and J by 7 bases, with 16 bases between. The CDR3 sequence is CASSLASGGAGEKLFF. The CDR3 DNA is TGTGCCAGCAGCTTGGCAAGCGGTGGGGCCGGTGAAAAACTGTTTTTT.

This clone was detected only a few times. The genes are TRBV4-1 and TRBJ1-5; 7 bases fit TRBD1. Germline lookup yields CDR1 MGHRA and CDR2 YSYEKL. This CDR3 region has 16 residues. V lost 2 bases and J lost 6; bases outside the gene matches: 10. The CDR3 is CASSQSRTGSGQPQHF. Here the CDR3 DNA reads TGCGCCAGCAGCCAATCCCGGACAGGCTCTGGTCAGCCCCAGCATTTT.

This clone showed up just once. V gene TRBV6-5 combines with J gene TRBJ2-7; 9 bases align to TRBD2. V shed 6 bases and J 2 bases; nucleotides not matched to a gene: 8. CDR1 MNHEY and CDR2 SVGAGI come from the germline V gene. The CDR3 consists of 15 residues. CDR3 in DNA: TGTGCCAGCAGCCCAATAGCGGGAGTCCCCTACGAGCAGTACTTC. Protein: CASSPIAGVPYEQYF.

The rearrangement joins TRBV11-2 to TRBJ2-1; the D gene is possibly TRBD2 (5 bases). The germline V gene has CDR1 SGHAT and CDR2 FQNNGV. The V and J ends lost 6 bases and 3 bases respectively, with 18 bases between them. This CDR3 comprises 16 residues. CDR3 sequence: CASSQLGGRGYNEQFF. The CDR3 DNA sequence: TGTGCCAGCAGTCAACTCGGCGGACGGGGCTACAATGAGCAGTTCTTC.

V gene TRBV28 combines with J gene TRBJ2-7, with D perhaps TRBD2 (6 bases). Per germline, CDR1 MDHEN and CDR2 SYDVKM. This CDR3 region has 15 residues. Trimming cost V 2 bases and J 4 bases, with 15 bases left between them. In nucleotides, the CDR3 is TGTGCCAGCAGTTTAGATTCGGGACTCGATTACGAGCAGTACTTC. Its translation is CASSLDSGLDYEQYF.

The chain links TRBV5-1 to TRBJ2-7; D is possibly TRBD1 or TRBD2 (5 bases each). The CDR3 extends over 15 amino acids. CDR1 is SGHRS and CDR2 is YFSETQ in the germline V gene. The germline V and J ends were trimmed by 0 bases and 2 bases, with 12 bases remaining between them. For the CDR3, the DNA is TGCGCCAGCAGCTTGGGGGGGTTAATCGCCTACGAGCAGTACTTC. The encoded protein is CASSLGGLIAYEQYF.

This chain uses TRBV5-6 with TRBJ2-1, with 11 positions matching TRBD2. CDR3 length: 13 residues. The V gene end was trimmed by 5 bases and the J gene end by 9 bases; junction bases not matched to a gene: 4. Germline V gene lookup returns CDR1 SGHDT and CDR2 YYEEEE. The CDR3 coding sequence is TGTGCCAGCAGTTTCGGGACTAGCGGTGAGCAGTTCTTC. This translates into CASSFGTSGEQFF.

CDR3 sequence reads: CASSLSKGVLAYEQYF. CDR3 nucleotides: TGTGCCAGCAGTTTATCGAAAGGGGTTTTAGCCTACGAGCAGTACTTC. The chain has TRBV27 and TRBJ2-7; D may be TRBD1 (5 bases). Trimming stripped 0 bases from V and 2 bases from J, with 14 bases between. This CDR3 has 16 residues. Looked up from germline, CDR1 is MNHEY and CDR2 is SMNVEV (reference sequence).

The chain employs TRBV7-9 and TRBJ1-2; D remains unclear. V shed 10 bases and J shed 4 bases, with 13 bases lying between them. Germline V gives CDR1 SEHNR, CDR2 FQNEAQ (reference sequence). CDR3 length: 12 amino acids. CDR3 in amino acids: CATWVGIYGYTF. CDR3 nucleotide sequence: TGTGCCACCTGGGTGGGGATCTATGGCTACACCTTC.

V gene TRBV25-1 combines with J gene TRBJ2-3; 9 positions match TRBD1. The J segment lost 2 bases and the V segment lost 1 base, leaving 1 base of the junction unmatched. Germline CDR1 is MGHDK and CDR2 is SYGVNS. The CDR3 runs 15 residues. Written as DNA, the CDR3 is TGTGCCAGCAGTGAATGGACAGGGGCCACAGATACGCAGTATTTT. Translation: CASSEWTGATDTQYF.

This clone was observed a single time. The V call is TRBV10-3, the J call TRBJ2-7, with 11 positions matching TRBD2. Trimming removed 6 bases from V and 6 bases from J; junction bases left unmatched: 4. Per germline, CDR1 ENHRY and CDR2 SYGVKD. CDR3 length equals 13 residues. The CDR3 is CAISLAGGREQYF. CDR3 nucleotides: TGTGCCATCAGCCTAGCGGGAGGACGCGAGCAGTACTTC.

Here the CDR3 DNA reads TGTGCCAGCAGTTTATCGCGTGGGGCCAACGTCCTGACTTTC. Residues: CASSLSRGANVLTF. J is TRBJ2-6 and V is TRBV27; D unclear. Trimming took off 0 bases at V and 3 bases at J, with 3 bases between the two ends. Germline CDR1 and CDR2: MNHEY and SMNVEV (reference sequence). The CDR3 length is 14 residues.

J is TRBJ2-7 and V is TRBV27, with TRBD1 matching 9 bases. This CDR3 comprises 16 residues. Per the germline V gene, CDR1 is MNHEY and CDR2 is SMNVEV (reference sequence). Trimming took 5 bases from V and 2 from J; bases not matched to a gene: 10. CDR3 amino acids: CASSMKPGTGTYEQYF. The CDR3 DNA follows: TGTGCCAGCAGTATGAAACCCGGGACAGGGACCTACGAGCAGTACTTC.

This clone was picked up one time. The chain couples TRBV5-1 to TRBJ2-5; tentatively, D is TRBD2 (5 bases). The length of the CDR3 is 12 residues. Germline V CDR1 and CDR2: SGHRS, YFSETQ. The germline V and J ends were trimmed by 6 bases and 0 bases, with 6 bases remaining between them. Here the CDR3 DNA reads TGCGCCAGCACTAGCAACCAAGAGACCCAGTACTTC. It yields the protein CASTSNQETQYF.

This chain uses TRBV30 with TRBJ2-7, with a tentative D call TRBD1 (5 bases). The CDR3 loop spans 13 amino acids. In germline, CDR1 is GTSNPN, CDR2 SVGIG (reference sequence). V was clipped by 0 bases and J by 7 bases, with 13 bases between them. The CDR3 coding sequence is TGTGCCTGGAGTGTAACAGGCTTAGGGGAGCAGTACTTC. Protein: CAWSVTGLGEQYF. Supplemented by reference TRBV30 and TRBJ2-7, the full variable domain reads SQTIHQWPATLVQPVGSPLSLECTVEGTSNPNLYWYRQAAGRGLQLLFYSVGIGQISSEVPQNLSASRPQDRQFILSSKKLLLSDSGFYLCAWSVTGLGEQYFGPGTRLTVT.

The chain has TRBV28 and TRBJ2-3; 7 bases are a match to TRBD2. CDR1 is MDHEN and CDR2 is SYDVKM in the germline V gene. The CDR3 is made up of 16 amino acids. V lost 5 bases to trimming and J lost 3 bases; unmatched junction nucleotides: 11. The CDR3 coding sequence is TGTGCCAGCAGTCTCCTAGGGGAGGGTGAGACAGATACGCAGTATTTT. Translated: CASSLLGEGETDTQYF.

The chain joins TRBV7-9 to TRBJ2-1, with 8 positions matching TRBD1. The ends lost 2 bases at V and 9 bases at J; junction bases unmatched: 9. The CDR3 covers 15 residues. The germline V gene encodes CDR1 SEHNR and CDR2 FQNEAQ (reference sequence). The CDR3 is CASSLPSGQVLEQFF. CDR3 DNA sequence: TGTGCCAGCAGCTTACCCTCGGGACAGGTGCTTGAGCAGTTCTTC.

This clone was observed a single time. This sequence joins TRBV2 and TRBJ1-1, with D perhaps matching TRBD1 (6 bases). The CDR3 spans 13 residues. The V end lost 6 bases, the J end lost 1 base, and 9 bases lay between the germline ends. Germline CDR1 SNHLY, CDR2 FYNNEI. This CDR3 reads CASRGGGNTEAFF. CDR3 nucleotides: TGTGCCAGCAGAGGGGGTGGGAACACTGAAGCTTTCTTT.

The chain employs TRBV27 and TRBJ1-5; possible D gene TRBD1, 5 bases. This CDR3 comprises 15 residues. V lost 0 bases and J lost 6, with 12 bases in between. The germline gives CDR1 MNHEY, CDR2 SMNVEV (reference sequence). CDR3 DNA: TGTGCCAGCAGTTTATCGGTGGGGCCGGGTCAGCCCCAGCATTTT. It codes for CASSLSVGPGQPQHF.

This chain uses TRBV29-1 with TRBJ2-7; 9 nucleotides agree with TRBD2. The CDR3 covers 14 residues. Germline values: CDR1 SQVTM, CDR2 ANQGSEA. V lost 6 bases, J lost 3 bases, and 9 bases stayed unmatched. CDR3 DNA: TGCAGCGTCGATATTAGCGGGAGTCGCTACGAGCAGTACTTC. It specifies CSVDISGSRYEQYF.

The chain recombines TRBV23-1 with TRBJ2-3, with TRBD2 matching 7 bases. TRBV23-1 is marked as an open reading frame, function uncertain. With 7 bases clipped from V and 3 bases from J, the junction kept 7 bases outside the gene matches. The CDR3 sequence is 14 residues long. In nucleotides, the CDR3 is TGCGCCAGCATCCGGGACTACGCAACAGATACGCAGTATTTT. Amino acids: CASIRDYATDTQYF.

V gene TRBV5-5 combines with J gene TRBJ1-1; D is possibly TRBD1 (5 bases). The CDR3 runs 15 residues. Germline V gene lookup returns CDR1 SGHKS and CDR2 YYEKEE (reference sequence). Trimming left V 1 base short and J 4 bases short, with 14 bases between. CDR3 residues: CASSLLREVGTEAFF. In DNA, the CDR3 is TGTGCCAGCAGCTTGCTCAGGGAGGTCGGCACTGAAGCTTTCTTT.

The rearrangement joins TRBV30 to TRBJ2-5; 13 bases agree with TRBD2. V dropped 5 bases and J dropped 3; count of bases not matched to a gene: 6. The CDR3 sequence is 15 residues long. Germline CDR1 reads GTSNPN; CDR2 reads SVGIG (reference sequence). For the CDR3, the DNA is TGTGCCTGGGGGGCAGGGACTAGCGGGGAAGAGACCCAGTACTTC. This sequence encodes CAWGAGTSGEETQYF.

The chain has TRBV2 and TRBJ1-2, with 7 positions matching TRBD1. The V gene end was trimmed by 3 bases and the J gene end by 0 bases; junction bases not matched to a gene: 4. Germline V gene data show CDR1 as SNHLY and CDR2 as FYNNEI. The CDR3 covers 15 residues. The CDR3 protein is CASSEAGGPNYGYTF. The DNA of the CDR3 is TGTGCCAGCAGTGAGGCAGGGGGTCCTAACTATGGCTACACCTTC.